This T cell receptor (beta chain) was obtained from a study of response to subunit inactivated influenza vaccine. Via MiXCR, TCRdb re-called the RT-PCR reads, giving one row per CDR3 protein. The sample holds more than 700,000 distinct CDR3 sequences; 21% are singletons and the top ten take roughly 10%. The V end was cut by 5 bases, the J end by 8 bases, with 7 bases between. The CDR3 is made up of 11 amino acids. This clonotype was observed many times. The source is a man aged 50 to 59 who received an inactivated influenza vaccine. Sequences were derived from PBMCs from blood, sampled approximately 5 days after vaccination. The chain is built from TRBV12-3 or TRBV12-4 and TRBJ2-1, with D perhaps being TRBD1 or TRBD2 (5 bases each). The CDR3 reads CASSQGDEQFF. The DNA for the CDR3 is TGTGCCAGCAGTCAGGGAGATGAGCAGTTCTTC.